These 21 T cell receptor beta chains were all obtained from the same sample, sequenced in a study of CD8 T cells in ankylosing spondylitis. MiXCR, applied by TCRdb to the 5' RACE reads, yields one record per CDR3 protein. Of a few hundred thousand distinct CDR3 sequences in the sample, about 10% were seen once. Sequenced input: blood, either unsorted or a sorted T cell fraction (not recorded which). The receptors come from a male donor with ankylosing spondylitis or in good health (not recorded which).

J is TRBJ2-7 and V is TRBV28, with 8 bases lining up with TRBD1. Germline V CDR1 and CDR2: MDHEN, SYDVKM. The CDR3 is 15 residues long. V trimming: 5 bases; J trimming: 6 bases; junction bases outside the gene matches: 12. The CDR3 coding sequence is TGTGCCAGCAGTACACCATTGACAGGGGCCGGCGAGCAGTACTTC. Translating it yields CASSTPLTGAGEQYF.

In this sample, this clonotype turned up a few times. The chain combines TRBV25-1 with TRBJ1-2; a possible D gene is TRBD1 (5 bases). This CDR3 has 13 amino acids. V gave up 6 bases and J gave up 5 bases, with 13 bases separating them. Germline CDR1 reads MGHDK; CDR2 reads SYGVNS. The CDR3 bases are TGTGCCAGCAGATCGACAGAAGAATATGGCTACACCTTC. It translates to CASRSTEEYGYTF.

This clonotype was counted many times. The chain is built from TRBV20-1 and TRBJ2-7; unclear D gene. This CDR3 is 12 amino acids long. CDR1 and CDR2 (germline): DFQATT, SNEGSKA (reference sequence). V was clipped by 3 bases and J by 6 bases, with 12 bases between them. In nucleotides, the CDR3 is TGCAGTGCTAGGCCCCACCCGACCGAGCAGTACTTC. Amino acids: CSARPHPTEQYF.

Ten or more counts support this clonotype. This chain connects TRBV5-1 to TRBJ2-7, with TRBD1 matching over 8 bases. V was pared by 1 base and J by 7 bases, with 7 bases of the junction left unmatched. The CDR3 is made up of 14 amino acids. Germline assignment: CDR1 SGHRS and CDR2 YFSETQ. The CDR3 loop reads CASSLSQGALEQYF. The CDR3 DNA reads TGCGCCAGCAGCTTGTCTCAGGGGGCCCTGGAGCAGTACTTC.

V is TRBV11-2 and J is TRBJ1-3; D might be TRBD1 (6 bases). The CDR3 has 14 residues. With 3 bases removed from V and 4 bases from J, the gap between germline ends came to 10 bases. CDR1 and CDR2 from the germline V gene are SGHAT and FQNNGV. In DNA form, the CDR3 reads TGTGCCAGCAGCTTCGGGGGCCCGGGAAACACCATATATTTT. It yields the protein CASSFGGPGNTIYF.

Ten or more counts support this clonotype. This rearrangement joins TRBV20-1 to TRBJ2-2; D unclear. Trimming stripped 3 bases from V and 6 bases from J, with 14 bases between. CDR1 is DFQATT, CDR2 SNEGSKA, per germline (reference sequence). CDR3 length: 14 amino acids. The CDR3 loop is CSARPSYQSGELFF. The CDR3 region has the DNA TGCAGTGCTAGGCCCTCCTACCAGTCCGGGGAGCTGTTTTTT.

The rearrangement links TRBV4-2 to TRBJ2-1; 8 bases align to TRBD2. From germline, CDR1 is LGHNA and CDR2 YNFKEQ. The CDR3 runs 19 residues. The V segment lost 8 bases and the J segment 1 base; nucleotides outside the gene matches: 19. The CDR3 sequence is CASESSALAGGASYNEQFF. CDR3 DNA: TGTGCCAGCGAATCCTCGGCGCTAGCGGGCGGGGCATCCTACAATGAGCAGTTCTTC.

This clonotype was counted ten times or more. The chain is built from TRBV29-1 and TRBJ1-2; 9 bases agree with TRBD1. The germline V gene has CDR1 SQVTM and CDR2 ANQGSEA. There are 13 residues in the CDR3. After removal of 4 bases from V and 2 bases from J, the junction contained 2 bases not matched to a gene. The CDR3 coding sequence is TGCAGCGTTGTTGGGACAGGGAACTATGGCTACACCTTC. This encodes CSVVGTGNYGYTF.

This clonotype was recorded at least ten times. V gene TRBV5-1 combines with J gene TRBJ1-1, with 7 bases matching TRBD1. Germline-derived CDR1 and CDR2 are SGHRS and YFSETQ. The V segment lost 3 bases and the J segment 4 bases; nucleotides outside the gene matches: 9. CDR3 length: 15 residues. The CDR3 here is CASSWEVGGITEAFF. CDR3 coding DNA: TGCGCCAGCAGCTGGGAGGTAGGGGGCATCACTGAAGCTTTCTTT.

V gene TRBV6-1 combines with J gene TRBJ2-3; 14 nucleotides align to TRBD2. Trimming at V came to 6 bases and at J to 5 bases, leaving 10 bases not matched to a gene. The length of the CDR3 is 17 residues. Germline-derived CDR1 and CDR2 are MNHNS and SASEGT. CDR3 sequence (DNA): TGTGCCAGCAGAGCACTTGGGACTAGCGGGGGAGTAGATACGCAGTATTTT. Its protein is CASRALGTSGGVDTQYF.

This clonotype was recorded a few times. The chain links TRBV12-3 or TRBV12-4 to TRBJ2-5; 8 bases fit TRBD1. This CDR3 comprises 14 residues. With 5 bases clipped from V and 5 bases from J, the junction kept 7 bases outside the gene matches. CDR3 in amino acids: CASSEDRGRETQYF. DNA for the CDR3: TGTGCCAGCAGTGAAGACAGGGGCAGGGAGACCCAGTACTTC.

At least ten counts were recorded for this clonotype. V is TRBV12-3 or TRBV12-4 and J is TRBJ2-3; 7 nucleotides line up with TRBD2. The CDR3 is 15 residues long. Trimming took 10 bases from V and 2 from J; bases not matched to a gene: 12. CDR3 region: CATQRVLAATDTQYF. In DNA form, the CDR3 reads TGTGCCACCCAGAGAGTGCTAGCGGCCACAGATACGCAGTATTTT.

This clonotype was recorded at least ten times. The V and J genes are TRBV12-3 or TRBV12-4 and TRBJ2-7, with 8 bases lining up with TRBD1. V lost 4 bases to trimming and J lost 5 bases; unmatched junction nucleotides: 10. This CDR3 spans 15 amino acids. Written as DNA, the CDR3 is TGTGCCAGCAGTTATACTCAGGGGGCGCAGGACGAGCAGTACTTC. This translates into CASSYTQGAQDEQYF.

About this clonotype itself: A much larger clone is a single base away; this may be a read error. The chain recombines TRBV2 with TRBJ2-3; D uncertain. From germline, CDR1 is SNHLY and CDR2 FYNNEI. The ends were cut back, 6 bases at V and 5 bases at J, with 6 bases in the middle. The CDR3 sequence is 11 residues long. The CDR3 sequence is CASSHEDTQYF. CDR3 in DNA: TGTGCCAGCAGCCACGAAGATACGCAGTATTTT.

The V call is TRBV5-1, the J call TRBJ2-3, with TRBD2 identical over 11 bases. V was clipped by 4 bases and J by 5 bases; unmatched bases: 9. The germline CDR1 and CDR2 sequences are SGHRS and YFSETQ. CDR3 size: 16 residues. CDR3 sequence: CASSRPSGGRKDTQYF. The CDR3, as DNA: TGCGCCAGCAGCCGACCTAGCGGGGGGCGCAAAGATACGCAGTATTTT. The variable domain in full, with the rest retrieved from reference TRBV5-1 and TRBJ2-3, is KAGVTQTPRYLIKTRGQQVTLSCSPISGHRSVSWYQQTPGQGLQFLFEYFSETQRNKGNFPGRFSGRQFSNSRSEMNVSTLELGDSALYLCASSRPSGGRKDTQYFGPGTRLTVL.

About this clonotype: A read error is possible here, since a much larger clone lies one base away. V is TRBV20-1 and J is TRBJ2-3, with D tentatively TRBD1 (5 bases). Trimming removed 3 bases from V and 4 bases from J, with 17 bases in between. Germline values: CDR1 DFQATT, CDR2 SNEGSKA (reference sequence). The CDR3 has 15 amino acids. CDR3 coding DNA: TGCAGTGCTAGGCCTGACATGGGGCATGCAGATACGCAGTATTTT. Its protein product is CSARPDMGHADTQYF.

This clonotype was seen more than once but under ten times. The chain is built from TRBV20-1 and TRBJ2-1; 10 nucleotides agree with TRBD2. CDR3 length: 16 residues. Trimming took 0 bases from V and 3 from J; bases not matched to a gene: 5. CDR1 is DFQATT, CDR2 SNEGSKA, per germline (reference sequence). CDR3 residues: CSARDPGLALYNEQFF. CDR3 coding DNA: TGCAGTGCTAGAGACCCGGGACTAGCGCTCTACAATGAGCAGTTCTTC.

This clonotype was seen many times. The V and J genes are TRBV3-1 and TRBJ2-3, with TRBD2 matching over 8 bases. Germline assignment: CDR1 LGHDT and CDR2 YNNKEL (reference sequence). V trimming: 0 bases; J trimming: 0 bases; junction bases outside the gene matches: 11. The CDR3 totals 19 residues. CDR3 in amino acids: CASSQDFRGGTTSTDTQYF. Written as DNA, the CDR3 is TGTGCCAGCAGCCAAGATTTCCGGGGGGGCACCACGAGCACAGATACGCAGTATTTT.

This clonotype was counted a few times. This chain connects TRBV24-1 to TRBJ2-1, with TRBD1 matching over 9 bases. J lost 8 bases, V lost 3 bases, and 10 bases had no gene match. CDR1 KGHDR and CDR2 SFDVKD come from the germline V gene. CDR3 length: 16 residues. CDR3 DNA sequence: TGTGCCACCAGTGATACCGGGACAGGGACAGGGTATGAGCAGTTCTTC. Protein sequence: CATSDTGTGTGYEQFF.

Only a few counts were recorded for this clonotype. The chain recombines TRBV25-1 with TRBJ2-2; D gene ambiguous. Germline V CDR1 and CDR2: MGHDK, SYGVNS. The CDR3 covers 14 residues. Deletions cut 2 bases from V and 3 bases from J, with 7 bases between. The CDR3: CASSEAVYTGELFF. CDR3 nucleotide sequence: TGTGCCAGCAGTGAAGCAGTCTACACCGGGGAGCTGTTTTTT.

Only a few counts were recorded for this clonotype. The chain has TRBV20-1 and TRBJ2-3; 8 bases map to TRBD1. V dropped 3 bases and J dropped 6; count of bases not matched to a gene: 8. Germline values: CDR1 DFQATT, CDR2 SNEGSKA (reference sequence). CDR3 length equals 14 residues. Here the CDR3 DNA reads TGCAGTGCTAGCTCGGCAGGGGGCCGGGATACGCAGTATTTT. Protein: CSASSAGGRDTQYF.